One and the same sample provided the 15 T cell receptor beta chains below, sequenced in a study of OX40 agonist ivuxolimab in advanced cancers. TCRdb's table, derived via immunoSEQ multiplex PCR, lists solely in-frame clones and lacks some. Of under 85,000 clones listed, 75% to 85% are singletons. The material was CD4+ or CD8+ T cells sorted from blood, obtained in a trial of the OX40 agonist ivuxolimab. These receptors were collected from an adult with an advanced solid tumor such as melanoma, head and neck, liver or kidney cancer.

This clone has ten or more counts. The chain has TRBV29-1 and TRBJ1-2; the match to TRBD1 covers 7 bases. V shed 4 bases, J shed 1 base, and the junction held 3 bases outside the gene matches. CDR1 and CDR2 (germline): SQVTM, ANQGSEA. This CDR3 region has 13 residues. The CDR3 DNA sequence: TGCAGCGTTGGCCGACAGGGTAACTATGGCTACACCTTC. Translation: CSVGRQGNYGYTF.

The chain employs TRBV7-2 and TRBJ2-7; 16 nucleotides match TRBD2. The length of the CDR3 is 16 residues. The ends lost 5 bases at V and 7 bases at J; junction bases unmatched: 8. The V gene's germline CDR1 is SGHTA and CDR2 FQGNSA. In DNA form, the CDR3 reads TGTGCCAGCAGCCTGGGACTAGCGGGAGGGCCTAGGGAGCAGTACTTC. Its translation is CASSLGLAGGPREQYF.

V and J are TRBV7-8 and TRBJ1-4; maybe TRBD1 (5 bases). CDR3 length: 11 residues. Germline V gives CDR1 SGHVS, CDR2 FQNEAQ. Trimming cost V 5 bases and J 12 bases, with 10 bases left between them. CDR3 sequence reads: CASSPQGELFF. In DNA, the CDR3 is TGTGCCAGCAGCCCGCAGGGAGAACTGTTTTTT. The full variable domain, in which reference TRBV7-8 and TRBJ1-4 provide the parts outside the CDR3, is GAGVSQSPRYKVAKRGQDVALRCDPISGHVSLFWYQQALGQGPEFLTYFQNEAQLDKSGLPSDRFFAERPEGSVSTLKIQRTQQEDSAVYLCASSPQGELFFGSGTQLSVL.

The chain's CDR3 is CASSLDPSHGQPQHF. The CDR3 DNA is TGTGCCAGCAGCTTGGACCCCTCACACGGTCAGCCCCAGCATTTT. The V call is TRBV5-4, the J call TRBJ1-5; D is unresolved. The CDR3 totals 15 residues. Germline loops: CDR1 SGHNT, CDR2 YYREEE (reference sequence). The ends were cut back, 0 bases at V and 6 bases at J, with 13 bases in the middle.

The chain has TRBV6-4 and TRBJ1-5, with 9 bases identical to TRBD1. The CDR3 loop spans 14 amino acids. Germline V CDR1 and CDR2: MRHNA, SNTAGT. J gave up 4 bases and V 5 bases, and 3 bases lay outside the gene matches. The CDR3 region has the DNA TGTGCCAGCAGTTTGGACAGGGGAAATCAGCCCCAGCATTTT. Residues: CASSLDRGNQPQHF.

This rearrangement joins TRBV7-8 to TRBJ1-1; D unresolved. Trimming removed 5 bases from V and 1 base from J, with 11 bases in between. The CDR3 extends over 14 amino acids. CDR1 is SGHVS, CDR2 FQNEAQ, per germline. The CDR3 region has the DNA TGTGCCAGCAGCCGCGGGATTAAGAACACTGAAGCTTTCTTT. Translated: CASSRGIKNTEAFF.

This chain joins TRBV5-5 and TRBJ1-1; D is ambiguous. Germline CDR1 is SGHKS and CDR2 is YYEKEE (reference sequence). The CDR3 is 15 amino acids. The ends were cut back, 6 bases at V and 1 base at J, with 16 bases in the middle. CDR3 region: CASTFSWMGNTEAFF. Here the CDR3 DNA reads TGTGCCAGCACCTTCTCGTGGATGGGGAACACTGAAGCTTTCTTT.

The rearrangement uses TRBV9 and TRBJ2-2; the D is unclear. Germline V gene data show CDR1 as SGDLS and CDR2 as YYNGEE. The CDR3 has 14 amino acids. The germline V and J ends were trimmed by 2 bases and 1 base, with 6 bases remaining between them. CDR3 DNA: TGTGCCAGCAGCGTGGCGTTGAACACCGGGGAGCTGTTTTTT. This codes for CASSVALNTGELFF.

For the CDR3, the DNA is TGTGCCAGCTTTTCGCGGGGGGCGGGAAACATTCAGTACTTC. The encoded protein is CASFSRGAGNIQYF. This rearrangement joins TRBV27 to TRBJ2-4; TRBD2 matches 8 bases. The CDR3 is 14 amino acids. Germline assignment: CDR1 MNHEY and CDR2 SMNVEV (reference sequence). Trimming cost V 8 bases and J 6 bases; bases outside gene matches: 9.

The chain couples TRBV5-1 to TRBJ2-5; D may correspond to TRBD1 or TRBD2 (5 bases each). Germline V CDR1 and CDR2: SGHRS, YFSETQ. The CDR3 loop spans 13 amino acids. V lost 5 bases to trimming and J lost 5 bases, with 13 bases between them. CDR3 protein: CASRRDRLETQYF. The CDR3 DNA sequence: TGCGCCAGCAGGAGGGACCGACTGGAGACCCAGTACTTC.

In its sample, this clone ranks as medium-sized. The chain joins TRBV11-3 to TRBJ1-1; 9 nucleotides line up with TRBD1. Germline V lookup: CDR1 SGHNT, CDR2 YENEEA. Trimming cost V 5 bases and J 2 bases; bases outside gene matches: 9. This CDR3 is built from 16 residues. The CDR3: CASSPGGGQGNTEAFF. The CDR3 DNA sequence: TGTGCCAGCAGCCCCGGAGGGGGACAGGGAAACACTGAAGCTTTCTTT.

The V call is TRBV10-1, the J call TRBJ2-1, with TRBD1 identical over 10 bases. Losses at the gene ends were 6 bases for V and 9 bases for J; bases not matched to a gene: 20. Germline CDR1 WNHNN, CDR2 SYGVQD (reference sequence). This CDR3 comprises 18 residues. The CDR3 DNA reads TGCGCCAGCAGCTCAACCCGGGACAGGGGCTTCAGCAAGGGTGAGCAGTTCTTC. Translation: CASSSTRDRGFSKGEQFF.

V gene TRBV6-6 combines with J gene TRBJ1-1; a weak D match, TRBD1 (5 bases). The CDR3 is made up of 15 amino acids. V lost 5 bases to trimming and J lost 5 bases, with 18 bases between them. Germline-derived CDR1 and CDR2 are MNHNY and SVGAGI (reference sequence). The CDR3 here is CASSQDWGGRTEAFF. The CDR3 coding sequence is TGTGCCAGCAGTCAGGATTGGGGGGGGAGGACTGAAGCTTTCTTT.

This chain uses TRBV5-8 with TRBJ1-6; weak D call: TRBD1 (5 bases). The CDR3 contains 15 residues. CDR1 SGHTS and CDR2 YDEGEE come from the germline V gene. Trimming cost V 2 bases and J 9 bases, with 15 bases left between them. The CDR3 sequence: CASSLVSQGGSPLHF. CDR3 in DNA: TGTGCCAGCAGCTTAGTGTCTCAGGGAGGTTCACCCCTCCACTTT. Variable domain in full (rest from reference TRBV5-8 and TRBJ1-6): EAGVTQSPTHLIKTRGQQATLRCSPISGHTSVYWYQQALGLGLQFLLWYDEGEERNRGNFPPRFSGRQFPNYSSELNVNALELEDSALYLCASSLVSQGGSPLHFGNGTRLTVT.

This clone showed up just a few times. J is TRBJ1-1 and V is TRBV28, with 8 bases lining up with TRBD1. The CDR3 covers 11 residues. CDR1 is MDHEN, CDR2 SYDVKM, per germline. The CDR3 here is CACQGARTAFF. In DNA, the CDR3 is TGTGCGTGCCAGGGGGCAAGAACAGCTTTCTTT.